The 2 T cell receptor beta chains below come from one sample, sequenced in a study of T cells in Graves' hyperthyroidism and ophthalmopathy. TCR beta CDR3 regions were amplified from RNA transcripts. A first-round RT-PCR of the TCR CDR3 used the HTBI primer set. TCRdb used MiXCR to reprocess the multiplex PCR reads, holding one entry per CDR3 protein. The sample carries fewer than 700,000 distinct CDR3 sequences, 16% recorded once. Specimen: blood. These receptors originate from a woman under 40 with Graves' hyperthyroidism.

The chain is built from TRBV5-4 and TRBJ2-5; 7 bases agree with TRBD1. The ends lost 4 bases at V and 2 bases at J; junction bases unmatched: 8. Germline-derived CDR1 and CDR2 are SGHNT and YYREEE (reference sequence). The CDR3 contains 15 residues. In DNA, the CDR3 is TGTGCCAGCAGCCCCGGGACAGCTAGTCAAGAGACCCAGTACTTC. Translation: CASSPGTASQETQYF.

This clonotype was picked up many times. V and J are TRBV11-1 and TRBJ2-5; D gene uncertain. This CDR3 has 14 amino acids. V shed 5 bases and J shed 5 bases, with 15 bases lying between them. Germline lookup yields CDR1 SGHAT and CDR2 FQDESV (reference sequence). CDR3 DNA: TGTGCCAGCAGCCTTTGGACCGGTGGGGAGACCCAGTACTTC. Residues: CASSLWTGGETQYF.